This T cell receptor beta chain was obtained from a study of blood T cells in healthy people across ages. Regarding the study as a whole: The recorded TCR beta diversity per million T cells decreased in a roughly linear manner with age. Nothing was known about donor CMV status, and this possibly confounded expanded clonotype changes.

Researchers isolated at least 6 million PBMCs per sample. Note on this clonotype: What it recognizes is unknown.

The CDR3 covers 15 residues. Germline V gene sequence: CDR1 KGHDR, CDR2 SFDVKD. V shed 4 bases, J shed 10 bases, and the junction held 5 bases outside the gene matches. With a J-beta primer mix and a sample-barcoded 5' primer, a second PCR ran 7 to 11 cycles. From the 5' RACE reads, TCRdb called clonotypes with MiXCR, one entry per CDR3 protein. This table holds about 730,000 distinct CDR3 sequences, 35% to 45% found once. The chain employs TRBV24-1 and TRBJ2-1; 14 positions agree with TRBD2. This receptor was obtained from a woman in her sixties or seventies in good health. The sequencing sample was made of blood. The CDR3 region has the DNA TGTGCCACCAGTGACAGGACTAGCGGGGGGCGGGAGCAGTTCTTC. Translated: CATSDRTSGGREQFF.